The 22 T cell receptor beta chains in this list originate from one sample, sequenced in a study of T-cell memory formation after mild COVID-19. TCRdb re-called the 5' RACE reads through MiXCR, storing one row per CDR3 protein. The table shows around 300,000 distinct CDR3 sequences, with around 15% occurring only once. Sequenced sample: PBMCs or a T cell subset sorted from them (not recorded which). The source of these receptors is a man in his late teens or twenties who had mild COVID-19 (a few samples of this study predate the infection). Cell type and time point are not known.

The gene calls are TRBV10-3 and TRBJ2-3; D may match TRBD1 or TRBD2 (5 bases each). V shed 0 bases and J shed 6 bases, with 19 bases lying between them. Looked up from germline, CDR1 is ENHRY and CDR2 is SYGVKD. The CDR3 is 17 amino acids. CDR3 nucleotides: TGTGCCATCAGTGAGTCGGACCGGGACCTCATCTTGGATACGCAGTATTTT. This gives the protein CAISESDRDLILDTQYF.

The genes are TRBV29-1 and TRBJ2-3; a possible D gene is TRBD1 (6 bases). The CDR3 sequence is 13 residues long. With 7 bases removed from V and 2 bases from J, the gap between germline ends came to 13 bases. Germline V gene data show CDR1 as SQVTM and CDR2 as ANQGSEA. DNA for the CDR3: TGCAGCGCACAGGGAGTGTACACAGATACGCAGTATTTT. The encoded protein is CSAQGVYTDTQYF.

The gene calls are TRBV20-1 and TRBJ2-7, with D possibly being TRBD2 (5 bases). V was pared by 4 bases and J by 4 bases, with 17 bases between. CDR3 length: 14 amino acids. Germline lookup yields CDR1 DFQATT and CDR2 SNEGSKA (reference sequence). CDR3 in DNA: TGCAGTGCTACCCCCCCGGGGTATCGGTACGAGCAGTACTTC. Translating gives CSATPPGYRYEQYF.

V and J are TRBV6-1 and TRBJ1-3, with TRBD1 identical over 10 bases. CDR1 and CDR2 (germline): MNHNS, SASEGT. V was pared by 0 bases and J by 9 bases, with 17 bases of the junction left unmatched. The CDR3 covers 19 residues. The DNA for the CDR3 is TGTGCCAGCAGTGAAGCCGTCCCGGGACAGGGGACTCAGGGAGTCACCATATATTTT. Its protein is CASSEAVPGQGTQGVTIYF.

The chain couples TRBV29-1 to TRBJ2-5, with TRBD2 identical over 9 bases. J lost 5 bases, V lost 5 bases, and 9 bases had no gene match. Looked up from germline, CDR1 is SQVTM and CDR2 is ANQGSEA. The CDR3 has 14 residues. CDR3 protein: CSVYHGGGAETQYF. CDR3 in DNA: TGCAGCGTTTATCATGGCGGGGGGGCTGAGACCCAGTACTTC.

The chain is built from TRBV29-1 and TRBJ2-7; the D gene is possibly TRBD1 (6 bases). Trimming stripped 6 bases from V and 2 bases from J, with 11 bases between. This CDR3 is 12 amino acids long. Germline lookup yields CDR1 SQVTM and CDR2 ANQGSEA. Written as DNA, the CDR3 is TGCAGCGTCGTACGGGACACCTACGAGCAGTACGTC. Translating it yields CSVVRDTYEQYV.

This clonotype was found many times. This chain uses TRBV29-1 with TRBJ2-2, with 8 bases lining up with TRBD1. With V trimmed by 5 bases and J by 4 bases, 6 bases remained unmatched. From germline, CDR1 is SQVTM and CDR2 ANQGSEA. This CDR3 region has 14 residues. The DNA of the CDR3 is TGCAGCGTTCAGGGGGCGCGTAGCACCGGGGAGCTGTTTTTT. The encoded protein is CSVQGARSTGELFF.

The rearrangement links TRBV20-1 to TRBJ1-1, with D possibly TRBD1 on 5 matching bases. V was shortened by 3 bases and J by 1 base, with 9 bases between the two germline ends. The germline V gene has CDR1 DFQATT and CDR2 SNEGSKA (reference sequence). The length of the CDR3 is 13 residues. In DNA, the CDR3 is TGCAGTGCTAGCCGGGACGGGAACACTGAAGCTTTCTTT. Amino acid sequence: CSASRDGNTEAFF.

The chain couples TRBV6-2 or TRBV6-3 to TRBJ1-5; 9 bases are a match to TRBD1. This CDR3 has 15 amino acids. Looked up from germline, CDR1 is MNHEY and CDR2 is SVGEGT. The V gene end was trimmed by 2 bases and the J gene end by 5 bases; junction bases not matched to a gene: 4. DNA for the CDR3: TGTGCCAGCAGTTACCCGGGACAGGGTTATCAGCCCCAGCATTTT. Amino acid sequence: CASSYPGQGYQPQHF.

This sequence joins TRBV3-1 and TRBJ2-1, with 8 positions matching TRBD1. After removal of 1 base from V and 9 bases from J, the junction contained 2 bases not matched to a gene. This CDR3 is built from 13 residues. Germline CDR1 reads LGHDT; CDR2 reads YNNKEL (reference sequence). CDR3 sequence: CASSQVDRGEQFF. CDR3 DNA: TGTGCCAGCAGCCAAGTAGACAGGGGTGAGCAGTTCTTC.

This clonotype was counted only a few times. The chain couples TRBV5-1 to TRBJ1-2, with 8 positions matching TRBD1. Germline V lookup: CDR1 SGHRS, CDR2 YFSETQ. This CDR3 spans 12 amino acids. V lost 4 bases and J lost 6; bases outside the gene matches: 2. In nucleotides, the CDR3 is TGCGCCAGCAGCACGGACAGGGATGGCTACACCTTC. It encodes CASSTDRDGYTF.

The V gene is TRBV12-3 or TRBV12-4, the J gene TRBJ1-5, with D perhaps matching TRBD1 (5 bases). The CDR3 loop spans 14 amino acids. V was pared by 7 bases and J by 6 bases, with 16 bases between. CDR3 sequence: CASTTWGVGQPQHF. DNA for the CDR3: TGTGCCAGCACCACTTGGGGGGTAGGTCAGCCCCAGCATTTT.

This clonotype was counted between two and nine times. The chain couples TRBV20-1 to TRBJ2-7, with D possibly TRBD2 on 5 matching bases. Germline V gene data show CDR1 as DFQATT and CDR2 as SNEGSKA (reference sequence). The germline V and J ends were trimmed by 6 bases and 6 bases, with 21 bases remaining between them. CDR3 size: 14 residues. CDR3 sequence: CSAGLGSAAFEQYF. Written as DNA, the CDR3 is TGCAGTGCCGGATTGGGGAGCGCTGCCTTCGAGCAGTACTTC.

The CDR3 sequence is CASSQYRGGTEAFF. In DNA, the CDR3 is TGCGCCAGCAGCCAGTACAGGGGAGGGACTGAAGCTTTCTTT. The genes are TRBV4-3 and TRBJ1-1, with 7 bases aligning to TRBD1. V trimming: 3 bases; J trimming: 5 bases; junction bases outside the gene matches: 6. Germline CDR1 LGHNA, CDR2 YSLEER. This CDR3 has 14 residues.

In its sample, this clonotype was seen many times. J is TRBJ2-7 and V is TRBV29-1, with 12 bases identical to TRBD2. In germline, CDR1 is SQVTM, CDR2 ANQGSEA. The CDR3 loop spans 13 amino acids. Trimming removed 4 bases from V and 6 bases from J; junction bases left unmatched: 4. CDR3 coding DNA: TGCAGCGTTGGACTAGCGGGGGATCTCGAGCAGTACGTC. The encoded protein is CSVGLAGDLEQYV.

This clonotype was counted between two and nine times. The chain is built from TRBV5-4 and TRBJ2-7, with 7 bases that match TRBD1. Germline V gives CDR1 SGHNT, CDR2 YYREEE (reference sequence). The ends lost 4 bases at V and 3 bases at J; junction bases unmatched: 7. CDR3 size: 14 residues. CDR3 residues: CASSNRDSLYEQYF. CDR3 nucleotides: TGTGCCAGCAGCAACCGGGACAGTCTCTACGAGCAGTACTTC.

The chain combines TRBV7-9 with TRBJ1-5, with 7 nucleotides matching TRBD1. Germline assignment: CDR1 SEHNR and CDR2 FQNEAQ (reference sequence). The CDR3 spans 14 residues. V shed 5 bases, J shed 6 bases, and the junction held 7 bases outside the gene matches. The CDR3 reads CASSNDRVTQPQHF. In DNA form, the CDR3 reads TGTGCCAGCAGCAATGACAGGGTAACTCAGCCCCAGCATTTT.

This clonotype occurred a few times. The V call is TRBV2, the J call TRBJ1-5; 9 bases match TRBD1. J gave up 4 bases and V 2 bases, and 3 bases lay outside the gene matches. The CDR3 runs 15 residues. CDR1 SNHLY and CDR2 FYNNEI come from the germline V gene. The CDR3 loop reads CASSESGQGNQPQHF. In DNA, the CDR3 is TGTGCCAGCAGTGAATCGGGACAGGGTAATCAGCCCCAGCATTTT.

This clonotype has only a few counts. V and J are TRBV6-1 and TRBJ2-1; D not resolved. The CDR3 loop spans 14 amino acids. V was pared by 5 bases and J by 10 bases, with 18 bases between. The germline V gene has CDR1 MNHNS and CDR2 SASEGT. The CDR3 nucleotides read TGTGCCAGCAGTCCAAGCCTGCCCCCAGGAGAGCAGTTCTTC. It is translated as CASSPSLPPGEQFF.

V gene TRBV9 combines with J gene TRBJ2-2, with D possibly matching TRBD2 (5 bases). V dropped 4 bases and J dropped 7 bases, with 14 bases sitting between them. This CDR3 comprises 14 residues. CDR1 SGDLS and CDR2 YYNGEE come from the germline V gene. The CDR3 nucleotides read TGTGCCAGCAGCCCCACCCCGGGGATCGGGGAGCTGTTTTTT. Translating gives CASSPTPGIGELFF.

This chain joins TRBV28 and TRBJ1-2; D ambiguous. From germline, CDR1 is MDHEN and CDR2 SYDVKM. The CDR3 is 12 amino acids. The V end was cut by 3 bases, the J end by 3 bases, with 5 bases between. CDR3 sequence (DNA): TGTGCCAGCAGTTTGGCCCACTATGGCTACACCTTC. Encoded protein: CASSLAHYGYTF.

In its sample, this clonotype was seen a few times. This chain connects TRBV20-1 to TRBJ1-2; the D gene is possibly TRBD1 (5 bases). With 3 bases removed from V and 5 bases from J, the gap between germline ends came to 10 bases. This CDR3 is 12 amino acids long. Germline V CDR1 and CDR2: DFQATT, SNEGSKA (reference sequence). Here the CDR3 reads CSASPREYGYTF. CDR3 DNA sequence: TGCAGTGCTAGTCCCAGGGAATATGGCTACACCTTC.